The 29 T cell receptor beta chains in this list originate from one sample, sequenced in a study of T cell changes during pregnancy in multiple sclerosis. The protocol was immunoSEQ multiplex PCR, while the TCRdb copy is restricted to in-frame clones and leaves out a portion. The sample holds 40,000 to 50,000 clones, roughly nine tenths seen once. This specimen was CD4+ T cells from peripheral blood mononuclear cells, taken in the second trimester of pregnancy. These receptors were obtained from a female donor in good health, enrolled as a control in a pregnancy study.

This clone was seen a handful of times. V gene TRBV4-2 combines with J gene TRBJ2-3, with 9 bases lining up with TRBD1. Germline lookup yields CDR1 LGHNA and CDR2 YNFKEQ. The CDR3 has 15 amino acids. V lost 2 bases and J lost 3; bases outside the gene matches: 3. The CDR3 DNA sequence: TGTGCCAGCAGCCAACGCGACAGGGGGACAGATACGCAGTATTTT. Translation: CASSQRDRGTDTQYF.

This rearrangement joins TRBV2 to TRBJ2-3, with 13 nucleotides matching TRBD2. The CDR3 consists of 16 residues. Germline CDR1 is SNHLY and CDR2 is FYNNEI. V shed 6 bases, J shed 3 bases, and the junction held 6 bases outside the gene matches. The CDR3 region is CASRGTSGGETDTQYF. For the CDR3, the DNA is TGTGCCAGCAGGGGCACTAGCGGGGGGGAGACAGATACGCAGTATTTT.

This clone was counted ten times or more. V usage is TRBV7-9 and J usage is TRBJ1-1; D uncertain. Trimming took 3 bases from V and 5 from J, leaving 7 bases between them. The length of the CDR3 is 12 residues. Germline V gene data show CDR1 as SEHNR and CDR2 as FQNEAQ (reference sequence). The CDR3 nucleotides read TGTGCCAGCAGCTTCGCCCGGACTGAAGCTTTCTTT. As protein: CASSFARTEAFF.

The chain uses TRBV7-2 and TRBJ2-7; tentatively, D is TRBD1 (5 bases). Germline CDR1 SGHTA, CDR2 FQGNSA. V lost 1 base and J lost 4, with 11 bases in between. The CDR3 consists of 14 residues. CDR3 in DNA: TGTGCCAGCAGCTTAGGACAGAGTGGGTACGAGCAGTACTTC. Amino acids: CASSLGQSGYEQYF.

The chain employs TRBV19 and TRBJ1-5; 8 nucleotides agree with TRBD1. Germline V CDR1 and CDR2: LNHDA, SQIVND (reference sequence). The ends lost 4 bases at V and 4 bases at J; junction bases unmatched: 9. The CDR3 has 16 amino acids. CDR3 DNA: TGTGCCAGTAGTAGGTCCGCGACAGGGGCGAATCAGCCCCAGCATTTT. This encodes CASSRSATGANQPQHF.

V gene TRBV5-1 combines with J gene TRBJ1-5; D ambiguous. CDR1 and CDR2 from the germline V gene are SGHRS and YFSETQ. Trimming cost V 0 bases and J 4 bases, with 8 bases left between them. The CDR3 totals 14 residues. The CDR3 loop reads CASSLDSRNQPQHF. As DNA, the CDR3 is TGCGCCAGCAGCTTGGATTCACGGAATCAGCCCCAGCATTTT. Combining the CDR3 with reference TRBV5-1 and TRBJ1-5 gives the whole variable domain KAGVTQTPRYLIKTRGQQVTLSCSPISGHRSVSWYQQTPGQGLQFLFEYFSETQRNKGNFPGRFSGRQFSNSRSEMNVSTLELGDSALYLCASSLDSRNQPQHFGDGTRLSIL.

The rearrangement links TRBV11-3 to TRBJ1-1, with 10 bases lining up with TRBD1. This CDR3 spans 17 amino acids. Losses at the gene ends were 5 bases for V and 0 bases for J; bases not matched to a gene: 9. Germline V gives CDR1 SGHNT, CDR2 YENEEA. CDR3 residues: CASSISGTGAMNTEAFF. DNA for the CDR3: TGTGCCAGCAGCATCTCCGGGACAGGGGCTATGAACACTGAAGCTTTCTTT.

V is TRBV11-3 and J is TRBJ1-3, with D possibly matching TRBD1 (6 bases). The V end was cut by 5 bases, the J end by 1 base, with 18 bases between. The CDR3 is made up of 17 amino acids. Germline CDR1 is SGHNT and CDR2 is YENEEA. DNA for the CDR3: TGTGCCAGCAGCGTAGGGGGGGTCCTACGTTCTGGAAACACCATATATTTT. Amino acids: CASSVGGVLRSGNTIYF.

The chain uses TRBV7-2 and TRBJ2-7, with 7 bases identical to TRBD1. The CDR3 runs to 16 residues. The ends lost 1 base at V and 2 bases at J; junction bases unmatched: 8. Germline lookup yields CDR1 SGHTA and CDR2 FQGNSA. The CDR3 sequence: CASSLGGGQLTYEQYF. The CDR3 DNA follows: TGTGCCAGCAGCTTAGGTGGGGGACAGCTGACCTACGAGCAGTACTTC.

The chain employs TRBV6-5 and TRBJ1-1, with no clear D. The germline CDR1 and CDR2 sequences are MNHEY and SVGAGI. The CDR3 extends over 14 amino acids. Trimming cost V 2 bases and J 1 base, with 8 bases left between them. CDR3 coding DNA: TGTGCCAGCAGTTACAGGGAGCCGAACACTGAAGCTTTCTTT. Protein sequence: CASSYREPNTEAFF.

This chain links TRBV6-6 with TRBJ1-5, with 9 bases identical to TRBD1. V shed 6 bases and J 6 bases; nucleotides not matched to a gene: 12. The germline gives CDR1 MNHNY, CDR2 SVGAGI (reference sequence). The CDR3 is 16 amino acids. CDR3 sequence reads: CASSPTDRGGIQPQHF. The CDR3 nucleotides read TGTGCCAGCAGCCCGACGGACAGGGGCGGGATTCAGCCCCAGCATTTT.

V gene TRBV7-8 combines with J gene TRBJ2-7, with unresolved D. V shed 2 bases and J shed 5 bases, with 13 bases lying between them. Germline V gene sequence: CDR1 SGHVS, CDR2 FQNEAQ. The CDR3 consists of 14 residues. The CDR3, as DNA: TGTGCCAGCAGCTTATTCCCGGGTATCCACGAGCAGTACTTC. Translated, it gives CASSLFPGIHEQYF.

This rearrangement joins TRBV6-5 to TRBJ2-7; D might be TRBD1 (6 bases). Trimming took 8 bases from V and 0 from J, leaving 11 bases between them. The germline gives CDR1 MNHEY, CDR2 SVGAGI. This CDR3 region has 13 residues. DNA for the CDR3: TGTGCCAGCGGCAGGGGCAGCTCCTACGAGCAGTACTTC. This codes for CASGRGSSYEQYF.

The V gene is TRBV29-1, the J gene TRBJ1-2; perhaps TRBD1 as D (5 bases). Germline CDR1 and CDR2: SQVTM and ANQGSEA. This CDR3 is 11 amino acids long. Trimming left V 1 base short and J 7 bases short, with 7 bases between. Here the CDR3 reads CSVEGGPGYTF. For the CDR3, the DNA is TGCAGCGTTGAAGGGGGCCCTGGCTACACCTTC.

The chain links TRBV5-4 to TRBJ1-5; 9 bases match TRBD1. V gave up 0 bases and J gave up 7 bases; unmatched junction bases: 5. The CDR3 is 15 residues long. Germline CDR1 SGHNT, CDR2 YYREEE (reference sequence). The CDR3 here is CASSLDPGQGQPQHF. The CDR3 coding sequence is TGTGCCAGCAGCTTGGATCCGGGACAGGGACAGCCCCAGCATTTT. Complete variable domain (other parts from reference TRBV5-4 and TRBJ1-5): ETGVTQSPTHLIKTRGQQVTLRCSSQSGHNTVSWYQQALGQGPQFIFQYYREEENGRGNFPPRFSGLQFPNYSSELNVNALELDDSALYLCASSLDPGQGQPQHFGDGTRLSIL.

The rearrangement uses TRBV21-1 and TRBJ1-1; the table calls TRBD1, which could not be checked here. TRBV21-1 corresponds to a pseudogene. The CDR3 covers 20 residues. The CDR3 DNA reads as TGTGCCAGCAGCAAAGGGGACAGTCCTCCCAAGCATTGGATGAACACTGAAGCTTTCTTT. This translates into CASSKGDSPPKHWMNTEAFF.

This sequence joins TRBV7-2 and TRBJ2-5; 11 nucleotides match TRBD2. Looked up from germline, CDR1 is SGHTA and CDR2 is FQGNSA. The V and J ends lost 1 base and 7 bases, in that order; junction bases with no gene match: 8. There are 16 residues in the CDR3. In nucleotides, the CDR3 is TGTGCCAGCAGCTTAGTCTTAGCGGGGGGGCTTGGGACCCAGTACTTC. It encodes CASSLVLAGGLGTQYF.

This sequence joins TRBV5-4 and TRBJ1-4; TRBD1 matches 9 bases. The CDR3 consists of 17 residues. Germline values: CDR1 SGHNT, CDR2 YYREEE (reference sequence). The ends lost 4 bases at V and 6 bases at J; junction bases unmatched: 13. The CDR3, as DNA: TGTGCCAGCAGCGACCGGGACAGGGCCAATGGGGATGAAAAACTGTTTTTT. Translating gives CASSDRDRANGDEKLFF.

This clone showed up just once. The chain is built from TRBV6-5 and TRBJ2-7; TRBD1 matches 9 bases. The germline V gene encodes CDR1 MNHEY and CDR2 SVGAGI. CDR3 size: 15 residues. V was clipped by 6 bases and J by 5 bases; unmatched bases: 11. The CDR3 sequence: CASSLTGTGNHEQYF. The CDR3 DNA sequence: TGTGCCAGCAGCTTAACCGGGACAGGGAATCACGAGCAGTACTTC.

The rearrangement uses TRBV15 and TRBJ1-2; D possibly corresponds to TRBD1 (5 bases). The CDR3 is made up of 14 amino acids. Germline V gene data show CDR1 as LNHNV and CDR2 as YYDKDF (reference sequence). Trimming pared 0 bases from V and 13 bases from J, leaving 18 bases between. The CDR3 nucleotides are TGTGCCACCAGCAGAGACAAGGCGGCAGGGCGGCCCACCTTC. Amino acids: CATSRDKAAGRPTF.

The chain combines TRBV7-9 with TRBJ2-3, with TRBD1 as a possible D gene (8 bases). CDR3 length: 17 amino acids. From germline, CDR1 is SEHNR and CDR2 FQNEAQ (reference sequence). V was trimmed by 5 bases and J by 5 bases, leaving 23 bases between them. The CDR3 DNA reads as TGTGCCAGCAGCCTTAGAAGATTACAGGGGGGGAAAGATACGCAGTATTTT. As protein: CASSLRRLQGGKDTQYF.

The gene calls are TRBV7-7 and TRBJ2-2, with 8 bases matching TRBD1. V was clipped by 1 base and J by 3 bases; unmatched bases: 1. Germline lookup yields CDR1 SSHAT and CDR2 FNYEAQ (reference sequence). The CDR3 totals 15 residues. In DNA, the CDR3 is TGTGCCAGCAGCTTAGACAGGGGGGACACCGGGGAGCTGTTTTTT. It specifies CASSLDRGDTGELFF.

The chain recombines TRBV6-5 with TRBJ1-4; 8 positions match TRBD1. The trim removed 2 bases at V and 1 base at J, leaving 3 bases unmatched. The V gene's germline CDR1 is MNHEY and CDR2 SVGAGI. This CDR3 comprises 16 residues. CDR3 nucleotide sequence: TGTGCCAGCAGTTACCAGACAGGGGAAACTAATGAAAAACTGTTTTTT. It is translated as CASSYQTGETNEKLFF.

CDR3 DNA sequence: TGTGCCAGTAGTATAGTTACCAGGGTTCTGAACACTGAAGCTTTCTTT. It yields the protein CASSIVTRVLNTEAFF. The chain combines TRBV19 with TRBJ1-1; a possible D gene is TRBD1 (5 bases). V was clipped by 1 base and J by 0 bases, with 12 bases between them. The CDR3 is 16 amino acids. The germline V gene has CDR1 LNHDA and CDR2 SQIVND (reference sequence). The variable domain in full, with the rest retrieved from reference TRBV19 and TRBJ1-1, is DGGITQSPKYLFRKEGQNVTLSCEQNLNHDAMYWYRQDPGQGLRLIYYSQIVNDFQKGDIAEGYSVSREKKESFPLTVTSAQKNPTAFYLCASSIVTRVLNTEAFFGQGTRLTVV.

The chain joins TRBV6-1 to TRBJ2-7, with a weak D call TRBD1 (5 bases). Germline values: CDR1 MNHNS, CDR2 SASEGT. This CDR3 contains 13 residues. Trimming left V 8 bases short and J 5 bases short, with 16 bases between. DNA for the CDR3: TGTGCCAGCCGACCTAGGGGCCTCAACGAGCAGTACTTC. Its translation is CASRPRGLNEQYF.

The rearrangement links TRBV5-6 to TRBJ1-2; D possibly corresponds to TRBD1 (5 bases). The CDR3 has 14 amino acids. The ends were cut back, 4 bases at V and 0 bases at J, with 10 bases in the middle. The germline V gene encodes CDR1 SGHDT and CDR2 YYEEEE. CDR3 sequence reads: CASSVGPSNYGYTF. The CDR3 DNA reads TGTGCCAGCAGCGTGGGGCCTTCTAACTATGGCTACACCTTC.

The V call is TRBV6-6, the J call TRBJ2-7; 7 bases align to TRBD2. CDR3 size: 16 residues. The V and J ends lost 5 bases and 2 bases, in that order; junction bases with no gene match: 12. The germline gives CDR1 MNHNY, CDR2 SVGAGI (reference sequence). CDR3 nucleotide sequence: TGTGCCAGCAGTCGAGCAGACGGGGGGAACCCCTACGAGCAGTACTTC. Amino acids: CASSRADGGNPYEQYF.

This sequence joins TRBV2 and TRBJ1-6, with 8 bases identical to TRBD1. The CDR3 runs 15 residues. The ends lost 5 bases at V and 4 bases at J; junction bases unmatched: 4. Germline values: CDR1 SNHLY, CDR2 FYNNEI. CDR3 residues: CASSSGQGYNSPLHF. CDR3 coding DNA: TGTGCCAGCAGTTCCGGACAGGGTTATAATTCACCCCTCCACTTT.

The genes are TRBV7-2 and TRBJ1-2; TRBD1 is a possible D gene (5 bases). CDR3 length equals 15 residues. Germline V gives CDR1 SGHTA, CDR2 FQGNSA. Trimming removed 1 base at V and 0 bases at J, with 9 bases between. This CDR3 reads CASSLVGATNYGYTF. The CDR3 bases are TGTGCCAGCAGCTTAGTAGGGGCCACTAACTATGGCTACACCTTC.